The TCR beta chain described here comes from a study of cytomegalovirus exposure and HLA in healthy donors. This clone was counted only a few times. 60 Vbeta and 13 Jbeta primers were used in PCR. The table came from immunoSEQ multiplex PCR; TCRdb's copy has only in-frame clones and leaves some out. The data show 95,000 to 150,000 clones, with over 65% seen just once and approximately 4% held by the top ten. The CDR3 is made up of 13 amino acids. The germline V and J ends were trimmed by 3 bases and 7 bases, with 12 bases remaining between them. CDR1 is SNHLY and CDR2 is FYNNEI in the germline V gene.

The chain links TRBV2 to TRBJ1-2; possibly TRBD1 for D (6 bases). Specimen: PBMCs. This clonotype was obtained from a man aged 35-49 years in good health and CMV-seropositive. In DNA form, the CDR3 reads TGTGCCAGCAGTGAGCAGGGGAGTATTGGCTACACCTTC. It codes for CASSEQGSIGYTF.